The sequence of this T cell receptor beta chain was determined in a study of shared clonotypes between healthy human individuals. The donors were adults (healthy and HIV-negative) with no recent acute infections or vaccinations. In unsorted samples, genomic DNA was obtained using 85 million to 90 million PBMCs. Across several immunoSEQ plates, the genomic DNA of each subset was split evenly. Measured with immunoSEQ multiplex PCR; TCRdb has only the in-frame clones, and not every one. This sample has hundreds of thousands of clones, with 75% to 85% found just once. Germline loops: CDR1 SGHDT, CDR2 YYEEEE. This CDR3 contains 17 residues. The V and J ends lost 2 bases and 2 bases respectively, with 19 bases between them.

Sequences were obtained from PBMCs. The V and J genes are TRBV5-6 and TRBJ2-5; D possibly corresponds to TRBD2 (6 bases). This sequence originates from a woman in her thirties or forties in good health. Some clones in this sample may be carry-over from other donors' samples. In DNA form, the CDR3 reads TGTGCCAGCAGCTTAAGAAGGTCGGAGGGCCTTCAAGAGACCCAGTACTTC. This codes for CASSLRRSEGLQETQYF.